A single T cell receptor beta chain is shown here with its context. Its target antigen remains unknown. Base qualities are not recorded, but no much larger clone differs from it by a single base. This specimen belongs to a study of beta chain features in type 1 diabetes (dated by TCRdb to 2017 to 2018). Regarding the complete study: No differences in mean age, gender distribution, total cell number or subset yield were found between patients and healthy donors. A total of roughly 100 million sorted cells were examined across all samples, and RNA yield correlated strongly with the number of cells per subset. The study compared TCRB repertoires of sorted circulating CD4+ T cell subsets between recently diagnosed type 1 diabetes patients and matched healthy donors. Regulatory and stem cell-like memory subsets were obtained from only 8 patients and about 8 healthy donors, while naive and central memory subsets were obtained from all 28 donors. The paper as a whole reports these results and caveats: Patients with type 1 diabetes made fewer insertions and deleted more nucleotides at VDJ recombination sites, implying thymic rearrangement abnormalities. Sequencing cDNA rather than genomic DNA could over-represent highly expressing activated cells, although activation and CD3 levels did not differ between groups. Because the HLA sub-analyses included only small numbers of individuals, any influence of HLA type on TCRB rearrangement was left unresolved. Type 1 diabetes patients showed a moderate but significant shortening of TCRB CDR3 length in all four CD4+ subsets. Shorter templates might be favored by PCR, yet because patient and control samples were amplified and corrected together, any such skew would affect both groups equally. The naive, central memory and regulatory TCRB repertoires appeared to resemble one another more closely among patients than among healthy donors.

The entire amount of isolated RNA was reverse transcribed using the High Capacity cDNA Reverse Transcription Kit, so the sequenced TCRB transcripts were expressed ones. Deep immunoSEQ sequencing was applied to naive, central memory and regulatory T cell samples, giving an average of about 3.6 million total reads per sample. Sorted cells were lysed in RLT buffer, and RNA was extracted using DNase-treated RNeasy Micro or Mini kits according to cell number. Each cell subset was processed separately to prevent cross-contamination, with patient and healthy donor samples processed together. Using the immunoSEQ multiplex PCR, TCRB sequences were amplified from cDNA into 87-bp fragments spanning the CDR3 region. Amplicons were sequenced on the Illumina HiSeq platform. The authors' analysis ran thus. PCR bias was computationally corrected using synthetic template baselines, reads within Hamming distance 2 were collapsed, and singletons that could not be merged were discarded. Reads were aligned to IMGT to assign V, D and J genes, CDR3 length, and insertions or deletions at six rearrangement sites. Within each subset, clonotype counts were normalized to sorted cell number, and only after that were true diversity and Gini coefficients computed with the tcR R package. The overlap coefficient, calculated on TCRB nucleotide sequences, was used to measure repertoire sharing. Out-of-frame TCRB sequences from naive cells were analyzed to stand in for the pre-selection repertoire. As stored in TCRdb, this immuneACCESS dataset retains in-frame rearrangements with V and J assigned. A fraction of the clones does not appear; measured against another copy, unresolved V genes explain less than half of the discrepancy, and the remainder lacks a known reason. That table is the source of V, J and clone size, and D and trimming were worked out from the DNA. Within this sample are under 300,000 clones, with about 20% of them counted one time only. 0.025% to 0.035% of the sample goes to the ten largest clones.

A single peripheral blood draw of around 120 mL on average was collected from each donor into heparinised tubes. Naive, central memory, regulatory and stem cell-like memory CD4+ T cells were sorted on a BD FACSAria II using a panel including CD45RO, CCR7, CD25, CD127, CD95 and CD27. Purity was above 95% for every sorted population. PBMCs were separated immediately by Lymphoprep density gradient centrifugation and were stained directly, without being cultured. To minimize batch effects, samples were stained and sorted in pairs, one healthy donor with one patient per experiment. The CDR3 sequence holds 15 residues, the cysteine and phenylalanine included. Here the CDR3 DNA is all that survives: 45 bases in frame from base 1. Clipping removes 1 base from V and 10 bases from J, with 10 as the unmatched junction base count. From the germline V gene (reference sequence), CDR1 is GTSNPN and CDR2 is SVGIG.

The material sequenced was naive CD4+ T cells from blood. The sample's cell subset or site label, in plain terms: true naive CD4+ T cells. The chain couples TRBV30 to TRBJ2-1; TRBD2 aligns with 10 central bases. The sequence came from a woman aged 40 to 50 with type 1 diabetes. For the CDR3, the sequence is CAWSAPSSGGREQFF. The DNA reads as follows: TGTGCCTGGAGTGCCCCATCTAGCGGGGGAAGGGAGCAGTTCTTC.